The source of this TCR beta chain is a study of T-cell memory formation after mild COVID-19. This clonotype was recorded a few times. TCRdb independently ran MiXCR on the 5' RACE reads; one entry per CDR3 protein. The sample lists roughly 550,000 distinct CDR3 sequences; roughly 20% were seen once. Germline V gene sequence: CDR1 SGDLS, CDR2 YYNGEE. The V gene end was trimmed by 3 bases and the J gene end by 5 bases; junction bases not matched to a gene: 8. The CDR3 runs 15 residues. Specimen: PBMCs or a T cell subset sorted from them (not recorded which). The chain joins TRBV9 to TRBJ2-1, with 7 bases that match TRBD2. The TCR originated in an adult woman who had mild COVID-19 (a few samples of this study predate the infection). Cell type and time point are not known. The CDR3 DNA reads TGTGCCAGCAGCGCGCAGACTAGCATCCACAATGAGCAGTTCTTC. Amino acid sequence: CASSAQTSIHNEQFF.